This TCR beta chain was captured in a study of blood T cell repertoires in COVID-19. Overall study: The study drew acute and convalescent COVID-19 samples from the United States, Italy and Spain. The analysed material was cDNA or gDNA that came from T cells, B-cell-depleted T cells, or PBMCs.

In the original analysis: Amplification of reference gene primers provided the estimated nucleated cell counts. Libraries were prepared by immunoSEQ multiplex PCR; TCRdb keeps only in-frame clonotypes and omits some of them. That table supplies the V and J calls and clone size; D and trimming were determined from the DNA. The sample has about 160,000 clones; 82% are singletons. The CDR3 consists of 13 residues. Germline V gene lookup returns CDR1 LNHDA and CDR2 SQIVND (reference sequence). The V end lost 3 bases, the J end lost 1 base, and 6 bases lay between the germline ends. The sample taken for sequencing was peripheral blood. This clonotype was sampled from a woman aged 80 or older with acute or convalescent COVID-19. The J gene is TRBJ1-2, the V gene TRBV19; D is ambiguous. The CDR3, as DNA: TGTGCCAGTAGTATCGCGGATAACTATGGCTACACCTTC. It encodes CASSIADNYGYTF.